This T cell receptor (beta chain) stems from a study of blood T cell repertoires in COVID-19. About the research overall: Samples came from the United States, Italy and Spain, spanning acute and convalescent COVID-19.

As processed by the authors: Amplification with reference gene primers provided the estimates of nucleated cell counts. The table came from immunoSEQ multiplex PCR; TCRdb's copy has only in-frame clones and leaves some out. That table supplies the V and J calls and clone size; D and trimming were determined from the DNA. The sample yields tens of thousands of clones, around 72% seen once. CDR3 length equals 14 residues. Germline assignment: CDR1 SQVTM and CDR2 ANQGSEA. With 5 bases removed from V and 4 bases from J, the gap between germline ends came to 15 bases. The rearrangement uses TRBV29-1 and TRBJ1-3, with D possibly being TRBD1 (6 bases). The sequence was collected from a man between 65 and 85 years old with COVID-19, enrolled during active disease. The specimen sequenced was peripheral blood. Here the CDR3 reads CSVLKGTTGNTIYF. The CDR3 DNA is TGCAGCGTTCTAAAAGGGACAACCGGAAACACCATATATTTT.